What follows is one T cell receptor beta chain and its context. The source of the sample is a study of T cell responses to AZD1222 COVID-19 vaccine. Data came from immunoSEQ multiplex PCR; TCRdb stores just in-frame clones and leaves some out. The table shows 200,000 to 300,000 clones, with 80% to 95% occurring only once. Germline CDR1 SNHLY, CDR2 FYNNEI. This CDR3 contains 11 residues. Trimming cost V 7 bases and J 3 bases, with 7 bases left between them. The input for sequencing was peripheral blood, taken on day 0 of AZD1222 vaccination. J is TRBJ2-7 and V is TRBV2; D is unclear. This receptor was taken from an adult in good health. The CDR3 coding sequence is TGTGCCAGCAAGTCCAACTACGAGCAGTACTTC. This gives the protein CASKSNYEQYF.